This TCR beta chain originates from a study of blood T cell repertoires in COVID-19. Study-wide background: T cells, B-cell-depleted T cells, or PBMCs provided the cDNA or gDNA that served as material.

Sequenced by immunoSEQ multiplex PCR; TCRdb stores in-frame clones only, minus some. The sample contains under 100,000 clones, approximately 88% of which appear only once. Trimming left V 0 bases short and J 6 bases short, with 14 bases between. This CDR3 spans 16 amino acids. The germline gives CDR1 MGHRA, CDR2 YSYEKL. The receptor was isolated from a man younger than 40 with acute or convalescent COVID-19. The chain has TRBV4-1 and TRBJ1-4; tentatively, D is TRBD1 (5 bases). Sequenced sample: peripheral blood. Here the CDR3 DNA reads TGCGCCAGCAGCCAAGAGCCGGGGGATCTGTATGAAAAACTGTTTTTT. It translates to CASSQEPGDLYEKLFF.